The rows below give T cell receptor beta chains drawn from one sample of a study of blood T cell repertoires in COVID-19. Clones were read by immunoSEQ multiplex PCR, and TCRdb kept only the in-frame ones, dropping some. Of about 430,000 clones listed, roughly 90% are singletons. The sample consisted of PBMCs or T cells enriched from blood (not recorded which). Receptor source: a woman under 30 who had been exposed to COVID-19. The CDR3 runs from the conserved cysteine through the conserved F or W. Some rows mark clone size as missing; the rest say once, few, many or name a class of expanded clone.

j_call clone_size v_call cdr3_aa
TRBJ2-3 - TRBV5-3 CARSSDRGLSTDTQYF
TRBJ1-5 - TRBV19 CASSIDGGGQPQHF
TRBJ1-5 - TRBV4-3 CASSQGITGNQPQHF
TRBJ2-4 - TRBV6-5 CASSYSRVAKNIQYF
TRBJ2-7 - TRBV4-3 CASSQERHDHYEQYF
TRBJ1-6 - TRBV28 CASTTGQIYNSPLHF
TRBJ1-2 - TRBV27 CASSLSSDYGYTF
TRBJ2-7 - TRBV24-1 CATSDLREQYF
TRBJ1-2 - TRBV5-6 CASSLTFGQGNYGYTF
TRBJ1-1 few TRBV28 CASSWGVVNTEAFF
TRBJ2-7 - TRBV27 CASRRRPGSPGTENYEQYF
TRBJ1-4 - TRBV3-1/TRBV3-2 CASRALGAAGEKLFF
TRBJ1-2 once TRBV7-2 CASSSNPPEASIF
TRBJ1-3 - TRBV28 CASSLTGPFGNTIYF
TRBJ1-2 - TRBV4-3 CASSQEWTGVDYGYTF